A selection of T cell receptor beta chains follows, all from one sample in a study of beta chain features in type 1 diabetes. The protocol was immunoSEQ multiplex PCR, while the TCRdb copy is restricted to in-frame clones and leaves out a portion. The sample carries 120,000 or so clones, approximately 15% recorded once. Sequencing was performed on central memory CD4+ T cells from blood. These receptor sequences come from a man aged 18 to 30 with type 1 diabetes. The CDR3 runs from the conserved cysteine through the conserved F or W. The D gene is left open where the match is weak. Clone size is given for some rows only: seen once, a few or many times, or a class if the clone is expanded.

TRBV30,TRBJ2-5,NA,few,CAWSVRRGETQYF,TGTGCCTGGAGTGTACGGAGGGGGGAGACCCAGTACTTC
TRBV27,TRBJ2-3,NA,NA,CASSSTHEGSTDTQYF,TGTGCCAGCAGTTCGACCCATGAGGGGAGCACAGATACGCAGTATTTT
TRBV7-9,TRBJ2-5,NA,once,CASSPLQLGGGETQYF,TGTGCCAGCAGCCCCCTTCAATTAGGGGGGGGCGAGACCCAGTACTTC
TRBV30,TRBJ1-2,NA,few,CAWTKGSRDYGYTF,TGTGCCTGGACCAAAGGGTCAAGGGACTATGGCTACACCTTC
TRBV28,TRBJ1-1,TRBD1,NA,CASPDETGASTEAFF,TGTGCCAGTCCCGACGAGACAGGGGCGTCCACTGAAGCTTTCTTT
TRBV30,TRBJ2-3,TRBD2,few,CAWSSGTSGTSTQYF,TGTGCCTGGAGTTCAGGGACTAGCGGAACTTCTACGCAGTATTTT
TRBV28,TRBJ2-1,NA,NA,CASSLIQGYNEQFF,TGTGCCAGCAGTTTGATACAGGGATACAATGAGCAGTTCTTC
TRBV7-9,TRBJ2-1,NA,many,CASMGASSYNEQFF,TGTGCCAGCATGGGCGCGAGCTCCTACAATGAGCAGTTCTTC
TRBV7-9,TRBJ1-4,NA,NA,CASSLWGWGADEKLFF,TGTGCCAGCAGCTTATGGGGCTGGGGCGCCGATGAAAAACTGTTTTTT
TRBV6-5,TRBJ2-3,TRBD2,few,CASRVTSGGGDTQYF,TGTGCCAGCAGAGTAACTAGTGGCGGGGGAGATACGCAGTATTTT
TRBV30,TRBJ2-4,NA,NA,CAWSPGINIQYF,TGTGCCTGGAGTCCAGGTATAAACATTCAGTACTTC
TRBV29-1,TRBJ2-4,NA,NA,CSVEQSQNIQYF,TGCAGCGTTGAACAGTCCCAAAACATTCAGTACTTC
TRBV29-1,TRBJ1-4,NA,few,CSVGQGSKEKLFF,TGCAGCGTTGGGCAGGGCAGTAAGGAAAAACTGTTTTTT
TRBV7-2,TRBJ1-5,TRBD1,few,CASSLVIWAGGIGQPQHF,TGTGCCAGCAGCTTAGTGATTTGGGCAGGGGGCATCGGGCAGCCCCAGCATTTT
TRBV5-5,TRBJ2-1,TRBD1,many,CASSWDSSSYNEQFF,TGTGCCAGCAGCTGGGACAGTTCCTCCTACAATGAGCAGTTCTTC
TRBV10-3,TRBJ2-6,NA,NA,CAISEDRAGLSGANVLTF,TGTGCCATCAGTGAGGATAGGGCGGGACTTTCTGGGGCCAACGTCCTGACTTTC
TRBV19,TRBJ2-1,NA,few,CASSEGSVSYNEQFF,TGTGCCAGTAGTGAAGGGAGCGTCTCCTACAATGAGCAGTTCTTC
TRBV7-2,TRBJ2-7,NA,few,CASNTPGGQSYEQYF,TGTGCCAGCAACACACCTGGAGGGCAGAGCTACGAGCAGTACTTC
TRBV19,TRBJ1-2,NA,NA,CASSKQGWDGYTF,TGTGCCAGTAGTAAACAAGGATGGGATGGCTACACCTTC
TRBV27,TRBJ2-3,NA,few,CASNPLGAASTDTQYF,TGTGCCAGCAATCCACTAGGGGCAGCTAGCACAGATACGCAGTATTTT
TRBV7-9,TRBJ2-1,NA,many,CASSLVGGEQFF,TGTGCCAGCAGCTTAGTAGGTGGGGAGCAGTTCTTC
TRBV7-7,TRBJ2-7,NA,NA,CASSLRSEPYYEQYF,TGTGCTAGCAGCTTGAGATCAGAGCCCTACTACGAGCAGTACTTC
TRBV7-6,TRBJ2-1,NA,few,CASSLPLGNEQFF,TGTGCCAGCAGCCTTCCCCTCGGGAATGAGCAGTTCTTC
TRBV15,TRBJ2-3,NA,NA,CATSGGSTDTQYF,TGTGCCACCAGCGGCGGGTCCACAGATACGCAGTATTTT
TRBV9,TRBJ2-1,NA,NA,CASGLGGTGVGEQFF,TGTGCCAGCGGTCTTGGGGGTACGGGTGTCGGTGAGCAGTTCTTC
TRBV7-2,TRBJ2-7,TRBD2,NA,CASSPRLAGGYEQYF,TGTGCCAGCAGCCCCCGACTAGCGGGAGGTTACGAGCAGTACTTC
TRBV30,TRBJ1-5,NA,few,CARRTRGVNQPQHF,TGTGCTCGACGCACCCGGGGGGTTAATCAGCCCCAGCATTTT
TRBV30,TRBJ2-3,TRBD2,NA,CAWSLFSGGITDTQYF,TGTGCCTGGAGTTTATTTAGCGGGGGAATCACAGATACGCAGTATTTT
TRBV7-9,TRBJ1-4,TRBD1,NA,CASSTTGGVEKLFF,TGTGCCAGCAGCACAACAGGGGGAGTTGAAAAACTGTTTTTT